This T cell receptor (beta chain) came from a study of T cell responses to AZD1222 COVID-19 vaccine. This CDR3 is 18 amino acids long. V dropped 0 bases and J dropped 7 bases, with 21 bases sitting between them. Germline V gene sequence: CDR1 SGHDN, CDR2 FVKESK. The table came from immunoSEQ multiplex PCR; TCRdb's copy has only in-frame clones and leaves some out. The sample has about 180,000 clones; 88% are singletons. The receptor was derived from an adult in good health. This rearrangement joins TRBV14 to TRBJ1-4, with a possible D match to TRBD1 (6 bases). The sample was peripheral blood, taken on day 0 of AZD1222 vaccination. Here the CDR3 DNA reads TGTGCCAGCAGCCAAGATGGTCCCCAGGGGCCCTGGGGTGAAAAACTGTTTTTT. Residues: CASSQDGPQGPWGEKLFF.